The 6 T cell receptor beta chains in this list originate from one sample, sequenced in a study of CD8 T cells in ankylosing spondylitis. TCRdb reanalysed the 5' RACE reads using MiXCR and keeps one entry per CDR3 protein. The sample carries approximately 350,000 distinct CDR3 sequences, roughly 14% recorded once. Material for sequencing was blood, either unsorted or a sorted T cell fraction (not recorded which). These receptors came from a male donor with ankylosing spondylitis or in good health (not recorded which).

The CDR3 DNA is TGCGCCAGCAGCTTCGGGGCTACCGACACAGATACGCAGTATTTT. Translating it yields CASSFGATDTDTQYF. This chain links TRBV5-1 with TRBJ2-3; D tentatively reads TRBD1 or TRBD2 (5 bases each). The CDR3 loop spans 15 amino acids. V was clipped by 2 bases and J by 2 bases, with 12 bases between them. Per germline, CDR1 SGHRS and CDR2 YFSETQ.

This clonotype was detected only a few times. The chain is built from TRBV5-1 and TRBJ2-5; 7 positions match TRBD1. This CDR3 region has 14 residues. V was clipped by 5 bases and J by 3 bases; unmatched bases: 7. Germline V gene lookup returns CDR1 SGHRS and CDR2 YFSETQ. For the CDR3, the DNA is TGCGCCAGCAGGAATACAGGGGTAAAAGAGACCCAGTACTTC. Protein product: CASRNTGVKETQYF.

The chain carries TRBV21-1 and TRBJ1-3. TRBV21-1 is a pseudogene locus. The CDR3 covers 16 residues. CDR3: CASSKAALLGGNTIYF. As DNA, the CDR3 is TGTGCCAGCAGCAAAGCCGCTCTCCTGGGCGGAAACACCATATATTTT.

This clonotype showed up just a few times. The chain has TRBV15 and TRBJ2-7; TRBD1 or TRBD2 may be the D gene (5 bases each). The CDR3 runs to 16 residues. Trimming pared 3 bases from V and 3 bases from J, leaving 18 bases between. Germline CDR1 and CDR2: LNHNV and YYDKDF (reference sequence). CDR3 loop: CATSRGGGLNHYEQYF. As DNA, the CDR3 is TGTGCCACCAGCAGGGGTGGGGGTCTCAACCACTACGAGCAGTACTTC.

This clonotype turned up a few times. The chain is built from TRBV5-1 and TRBJ2-2; weak D call: TRBD1 (6 bases). V was clipped by 0 bases and J by 2 bases, with 17 bases between them. This CDR3 is 18 amino acids long. Germline CDR1 and CDR2: SGHRS and YFSETQ. The CDR3, as DNA: TGCGCCAGCAGCTTGGATTTTATCGGCAGGGGTAACACCGGGGAGCTGTTTTTT. It codes for CASSLDFIGRGNTGELFF.

In its sample, this clonotype was seen a few times. V usage is TRBV9 and J usage is TRBJ2-1; 14 nucleotides match TRBD2. CDR1 SGDLS and CDR2 YYNGEE come from the germline V gene. The CDR3 sequence is 19 residues long. The trim removed 4 bases at V and 2 bases at J, leaving 11 bases unmatched. The DNA of the CDR3 is TGTGCCAGCAGCCCCCAGGGACTAGCGGGAGTTGGGCCCTACAATGAGCAGTTCTTC. It translates to CASSPQGLAGVGPYNEQFF.